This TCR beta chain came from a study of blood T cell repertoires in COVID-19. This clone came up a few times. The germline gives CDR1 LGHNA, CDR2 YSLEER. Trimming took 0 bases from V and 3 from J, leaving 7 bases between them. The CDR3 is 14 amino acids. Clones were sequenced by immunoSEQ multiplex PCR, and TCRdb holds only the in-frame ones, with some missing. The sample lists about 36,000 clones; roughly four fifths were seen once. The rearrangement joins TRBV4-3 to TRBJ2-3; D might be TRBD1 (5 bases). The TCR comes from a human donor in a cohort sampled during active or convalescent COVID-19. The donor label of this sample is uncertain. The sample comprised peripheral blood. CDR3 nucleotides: TGCGCCAGCAGCCAAGATCAGGGAACAGATACGCAGTATTTT. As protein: CASSQDQGTDTQYF.